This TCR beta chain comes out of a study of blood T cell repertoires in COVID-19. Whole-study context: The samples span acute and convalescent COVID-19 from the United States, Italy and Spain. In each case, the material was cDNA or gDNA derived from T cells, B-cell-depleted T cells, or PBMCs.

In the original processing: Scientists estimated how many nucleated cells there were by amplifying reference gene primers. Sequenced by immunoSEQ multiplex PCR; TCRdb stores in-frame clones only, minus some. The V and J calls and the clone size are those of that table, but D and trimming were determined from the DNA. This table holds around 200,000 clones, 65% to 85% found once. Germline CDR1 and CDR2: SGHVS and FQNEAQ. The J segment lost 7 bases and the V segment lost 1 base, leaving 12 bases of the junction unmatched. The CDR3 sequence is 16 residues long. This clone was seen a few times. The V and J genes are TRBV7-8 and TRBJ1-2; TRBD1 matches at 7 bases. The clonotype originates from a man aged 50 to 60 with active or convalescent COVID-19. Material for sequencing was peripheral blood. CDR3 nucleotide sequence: TGTGCCAGCAGCTTAGGGCGGAGGAGGGGGCATCGTGGCTACACCTTC. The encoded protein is CASSLGRRRGHRGYTF.